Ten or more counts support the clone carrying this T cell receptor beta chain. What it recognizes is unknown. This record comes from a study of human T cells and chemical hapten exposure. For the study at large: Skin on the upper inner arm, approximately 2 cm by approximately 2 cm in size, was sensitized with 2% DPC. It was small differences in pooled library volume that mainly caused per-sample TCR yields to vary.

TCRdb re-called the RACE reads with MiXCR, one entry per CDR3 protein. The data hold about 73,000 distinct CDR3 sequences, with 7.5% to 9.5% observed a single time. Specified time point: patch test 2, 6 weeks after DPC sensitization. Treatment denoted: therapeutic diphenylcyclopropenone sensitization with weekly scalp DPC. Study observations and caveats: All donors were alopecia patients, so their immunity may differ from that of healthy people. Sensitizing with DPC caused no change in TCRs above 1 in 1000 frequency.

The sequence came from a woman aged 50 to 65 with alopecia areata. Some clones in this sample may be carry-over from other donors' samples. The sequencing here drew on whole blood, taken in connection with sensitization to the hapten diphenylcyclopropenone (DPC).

This chain's CDR3 is CASSPPGQRNQPQHF. The CDR3 DNA reads TGTGCCAGCTCACCACCCGGACAACGCAATCAGCCCCAGCATTTT. The chain links TRBV18 to TRBJ1-5; a possible D gene is TRBD1 (5 bases). The CDR3 has 15 amino acids. V was shortened by 0 bases and J by 2 bases, with 8 bases between the two germline ends. Germline V gene sequence: CDR1 KGHSH, CDR2 LQKENI.